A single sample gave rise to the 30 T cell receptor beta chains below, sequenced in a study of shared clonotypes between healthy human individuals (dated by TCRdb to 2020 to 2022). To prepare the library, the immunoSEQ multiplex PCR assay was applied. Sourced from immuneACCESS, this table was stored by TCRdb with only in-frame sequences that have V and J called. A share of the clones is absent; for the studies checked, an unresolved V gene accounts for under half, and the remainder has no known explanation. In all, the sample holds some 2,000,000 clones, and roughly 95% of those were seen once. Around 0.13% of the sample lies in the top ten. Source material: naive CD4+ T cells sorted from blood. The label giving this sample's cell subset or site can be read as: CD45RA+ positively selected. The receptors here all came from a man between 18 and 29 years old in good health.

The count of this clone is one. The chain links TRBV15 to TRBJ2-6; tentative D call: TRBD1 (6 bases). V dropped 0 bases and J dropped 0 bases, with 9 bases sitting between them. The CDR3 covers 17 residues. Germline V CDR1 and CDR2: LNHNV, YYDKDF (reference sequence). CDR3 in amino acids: CATSREGGSSGANVLTF. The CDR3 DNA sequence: TGTGCCACCAGCAGAGAAGGGGGTTCCTCTGGGGCCAACGTCCTGACTTTC.

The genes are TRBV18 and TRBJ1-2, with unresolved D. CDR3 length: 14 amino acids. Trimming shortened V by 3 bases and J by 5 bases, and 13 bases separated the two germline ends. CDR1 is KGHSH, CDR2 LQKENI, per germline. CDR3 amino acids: CASSPADQGYGYTF. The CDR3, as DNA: TGTGCCAGCTCACCCGCAGACCAAGGGTATGGCTACACCTTC.

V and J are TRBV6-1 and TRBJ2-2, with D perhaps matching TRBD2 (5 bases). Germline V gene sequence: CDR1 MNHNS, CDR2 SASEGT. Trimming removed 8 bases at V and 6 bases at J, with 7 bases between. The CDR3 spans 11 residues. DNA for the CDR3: TGTGCCAGCCAGGAGGCCGGGGAGCTGTTTTTT. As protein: CASQEAGELFF.

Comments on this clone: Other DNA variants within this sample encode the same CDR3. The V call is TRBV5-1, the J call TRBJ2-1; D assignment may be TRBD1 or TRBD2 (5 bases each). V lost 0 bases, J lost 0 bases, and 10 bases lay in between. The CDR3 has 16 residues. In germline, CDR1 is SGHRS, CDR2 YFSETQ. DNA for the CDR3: TGCGCCAGCAGCTTGGCCGGGGCAAGCTCCTACAATGAGCAGTTCTTC. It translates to CASSLAGASSYNEQFF.

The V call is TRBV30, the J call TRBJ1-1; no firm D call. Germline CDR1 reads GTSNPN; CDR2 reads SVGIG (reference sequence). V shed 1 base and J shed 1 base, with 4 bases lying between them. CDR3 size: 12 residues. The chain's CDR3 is CAWSDGNTEAFF. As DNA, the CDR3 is TGTGCCTGGAGTGATGGGAACACTGAAGCTTTCTTT.

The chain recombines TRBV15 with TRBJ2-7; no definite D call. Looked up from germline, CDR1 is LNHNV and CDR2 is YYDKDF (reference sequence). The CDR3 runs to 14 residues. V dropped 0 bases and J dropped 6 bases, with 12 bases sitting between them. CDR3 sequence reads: CATSRDRASGEQYF. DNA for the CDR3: TGTGCCACCAGCAGAGACCGGGCGTCCGGCGAGCAGTACTTC.

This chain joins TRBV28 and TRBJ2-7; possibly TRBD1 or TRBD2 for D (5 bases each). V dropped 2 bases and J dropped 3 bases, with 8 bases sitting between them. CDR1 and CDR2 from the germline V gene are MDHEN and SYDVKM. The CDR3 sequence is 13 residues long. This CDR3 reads CASSLGGVYEQYF. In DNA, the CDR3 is TGTGCCAGCAGTTTAGGGGGTGTCTACGAGCAGTACTTC.

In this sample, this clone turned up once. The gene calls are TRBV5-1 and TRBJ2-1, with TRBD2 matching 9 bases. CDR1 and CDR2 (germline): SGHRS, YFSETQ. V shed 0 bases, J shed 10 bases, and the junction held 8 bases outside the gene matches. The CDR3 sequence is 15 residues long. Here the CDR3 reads CASSLEIAGVGEQFF. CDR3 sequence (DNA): TGCGCCAGCAGCTTGGAGATAGCGGGGGTAGGAGAGCAGTTCTTC.

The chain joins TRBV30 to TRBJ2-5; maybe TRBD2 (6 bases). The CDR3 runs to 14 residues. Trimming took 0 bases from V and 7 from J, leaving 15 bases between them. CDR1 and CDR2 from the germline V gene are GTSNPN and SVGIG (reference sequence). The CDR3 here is CAWSVLGLGGTQYF. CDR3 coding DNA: TGTGCCTGGAGTGTACTCGGACTCGGGGGGACCCAGTACTTC. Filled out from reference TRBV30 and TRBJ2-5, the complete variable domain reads SQTIHQWPATLVQPVGSPLSLECTVEGTSNPNLYWYRQAAGRGLQLLFYSVGIGQISSEVPQNLSASRPQDRQFILSSKKLLLSDSGFYLCAWSVLGLGGTQYFGPGTRLLVL.

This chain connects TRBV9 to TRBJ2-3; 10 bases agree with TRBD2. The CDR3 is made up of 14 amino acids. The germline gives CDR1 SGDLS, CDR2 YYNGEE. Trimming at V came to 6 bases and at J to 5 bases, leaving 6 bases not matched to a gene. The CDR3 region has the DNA TGTGCCAGCACCGCCGGGACTAGCGTAGATACGCAGTATTTT. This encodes CASTAGTSVDTQYF.

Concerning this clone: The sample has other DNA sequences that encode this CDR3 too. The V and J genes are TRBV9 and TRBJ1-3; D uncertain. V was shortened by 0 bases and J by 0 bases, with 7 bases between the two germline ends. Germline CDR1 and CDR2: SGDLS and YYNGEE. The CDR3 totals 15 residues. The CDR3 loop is CASSVEGVSGNTIYF. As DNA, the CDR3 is TGTGCCAGCAGCGTAGAGGGTGTCTCTGGAAACACCATATATTTT.

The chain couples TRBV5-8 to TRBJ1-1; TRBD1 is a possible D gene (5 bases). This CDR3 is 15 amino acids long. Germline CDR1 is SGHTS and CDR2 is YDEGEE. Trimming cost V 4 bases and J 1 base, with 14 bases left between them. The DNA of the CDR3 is TGTGCCAGCAGCCTGGGCCCGACAGCGAACACTGAAGCTTTCTTT. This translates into CASSLGPTANTEAFF.

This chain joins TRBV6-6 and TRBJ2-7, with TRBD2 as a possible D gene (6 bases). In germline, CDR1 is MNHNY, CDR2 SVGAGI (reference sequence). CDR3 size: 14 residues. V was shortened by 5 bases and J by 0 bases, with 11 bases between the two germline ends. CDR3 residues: CASSLEGSSYEQYF. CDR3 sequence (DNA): TGTGCCAGCAGTCTGGAGGGGAGCTCCTACGAGCAGTACTTC.

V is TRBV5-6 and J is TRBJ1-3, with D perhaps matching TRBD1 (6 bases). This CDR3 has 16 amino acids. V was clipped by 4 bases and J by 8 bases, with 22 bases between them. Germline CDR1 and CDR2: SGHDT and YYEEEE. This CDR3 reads CASSPSWDIRGDTIYF. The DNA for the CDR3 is TGTGCCAGCAGCCCCTCATGGGACATAAGGGGGGACACCATATATTTT.

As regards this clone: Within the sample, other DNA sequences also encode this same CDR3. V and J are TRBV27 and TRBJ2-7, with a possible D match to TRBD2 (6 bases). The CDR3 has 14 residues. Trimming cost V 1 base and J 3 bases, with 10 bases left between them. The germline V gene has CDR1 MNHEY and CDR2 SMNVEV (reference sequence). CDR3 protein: CASSLFRGNYEQYF. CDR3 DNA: TGTGCCAGCAGTTTATTCCGGGGGAACTACGAGCAGTACTTC.

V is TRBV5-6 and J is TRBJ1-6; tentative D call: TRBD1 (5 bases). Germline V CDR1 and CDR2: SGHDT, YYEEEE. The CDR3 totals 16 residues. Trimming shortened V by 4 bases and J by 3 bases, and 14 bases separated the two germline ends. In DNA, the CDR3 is TGTGCCAGCAGCCCCGACGGGGGACTCTATAATTCACCCCTCCACTTT. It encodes CASSPDGGLYNSPLHF.

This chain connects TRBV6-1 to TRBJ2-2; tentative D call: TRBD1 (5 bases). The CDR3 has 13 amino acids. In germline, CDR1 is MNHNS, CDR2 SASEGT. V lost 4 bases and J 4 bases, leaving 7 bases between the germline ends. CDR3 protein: CASSGGPTGELFF. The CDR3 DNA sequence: TGTGCCAGCAGTGGGGGCCCCACCGGGGAGCTGTTTTTT.

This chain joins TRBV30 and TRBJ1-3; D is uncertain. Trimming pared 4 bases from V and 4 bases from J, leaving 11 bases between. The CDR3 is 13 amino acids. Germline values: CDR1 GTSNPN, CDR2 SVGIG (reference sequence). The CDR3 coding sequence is TGTGCCTGGACCCTACAACACGGAAACACCATATATTTT. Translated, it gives CAWTLQHGNTIYF. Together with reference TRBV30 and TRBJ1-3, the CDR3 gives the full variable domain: SQTIHQWPATLVQPVGSPLSLECTVEGTSNPNLYWYRQAAGRGLQLLFYSVGIGQISSEVPQNLSASRPQDRQFILSSKKLLLSDSGFYLCAWTLQHGNTIYFGEGSWLTVV.

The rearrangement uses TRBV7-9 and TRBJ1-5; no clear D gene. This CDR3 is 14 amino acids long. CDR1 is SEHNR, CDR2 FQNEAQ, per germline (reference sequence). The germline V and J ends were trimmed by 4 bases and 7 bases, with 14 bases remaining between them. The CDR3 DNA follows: TGTGCCAGCAGCTCCGACCTAGAGGAGCAGCCCCAGCATTTT. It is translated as CASSSDLEEQPQHF.

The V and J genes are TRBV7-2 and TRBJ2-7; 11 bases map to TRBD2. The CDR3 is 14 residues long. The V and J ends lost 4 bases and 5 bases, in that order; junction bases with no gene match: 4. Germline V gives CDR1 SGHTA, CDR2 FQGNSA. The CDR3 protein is CASSSLAGVHEQYF. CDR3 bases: TGTGCCAGCAGCTCACTAGCGGGAGTCCACGAGCAGTACTTC.

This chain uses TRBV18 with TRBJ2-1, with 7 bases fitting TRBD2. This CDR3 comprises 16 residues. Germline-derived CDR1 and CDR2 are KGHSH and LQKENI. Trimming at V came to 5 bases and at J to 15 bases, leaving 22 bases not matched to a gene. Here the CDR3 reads CASSGVAGETYKPPFF. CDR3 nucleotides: TGTGCCAGCTCAGGGGTGGCGGGAGAAACTTATAAGCCTCCGTTCTTC.

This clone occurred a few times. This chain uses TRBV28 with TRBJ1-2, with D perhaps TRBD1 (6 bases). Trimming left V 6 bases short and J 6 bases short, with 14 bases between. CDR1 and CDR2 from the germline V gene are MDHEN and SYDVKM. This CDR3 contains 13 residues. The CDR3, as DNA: TGTGCCAGCAGCCGGACAGCGGGGGATGGCTACACCTTC. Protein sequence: CASSRTAGDGYTF.

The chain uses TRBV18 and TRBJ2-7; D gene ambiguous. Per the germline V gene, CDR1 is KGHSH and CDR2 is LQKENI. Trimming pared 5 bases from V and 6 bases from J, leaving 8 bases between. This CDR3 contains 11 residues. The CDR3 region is CASSNTREQYF. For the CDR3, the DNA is TGTGCCAGCTCAAACACACGCGAGCAGTACTTC.

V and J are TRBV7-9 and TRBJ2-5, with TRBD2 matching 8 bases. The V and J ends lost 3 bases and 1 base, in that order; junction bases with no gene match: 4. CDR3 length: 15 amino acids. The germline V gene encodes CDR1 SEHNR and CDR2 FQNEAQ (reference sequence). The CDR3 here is CASSFTSGVQETQYF. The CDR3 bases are TGTGCCAGCAGCTTTACTAGCGGCGTCCAAGAGACCCAGTACTTC.

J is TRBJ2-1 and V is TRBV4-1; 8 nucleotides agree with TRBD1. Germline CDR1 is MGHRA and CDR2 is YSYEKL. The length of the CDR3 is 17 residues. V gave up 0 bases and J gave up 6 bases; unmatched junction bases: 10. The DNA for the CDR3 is TGCGCCAGCAGCCAAGATCCCGGACAGGGCGTCGGCAATGAGCAGTTCTTC. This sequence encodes CASSQDPGQGVGNEQFF.

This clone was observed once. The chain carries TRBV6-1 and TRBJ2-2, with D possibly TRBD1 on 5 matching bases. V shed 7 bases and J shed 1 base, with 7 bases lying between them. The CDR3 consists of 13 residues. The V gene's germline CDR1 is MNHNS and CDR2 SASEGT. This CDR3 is CASKGKNTGELFF. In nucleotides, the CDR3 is TGTGCCAGCAAGGGGAAGAACACCGGGGAGCTGTTTTTT.

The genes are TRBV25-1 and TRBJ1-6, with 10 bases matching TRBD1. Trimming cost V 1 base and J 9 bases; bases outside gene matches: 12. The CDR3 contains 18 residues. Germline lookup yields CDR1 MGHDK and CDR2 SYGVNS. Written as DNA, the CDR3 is TGTGCCAGCAGTGAATCTTCTCCCGGGACAGGGGATCGTTCACCCCTCCACTTT. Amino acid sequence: CASSESSPGTGDRSPLHF.

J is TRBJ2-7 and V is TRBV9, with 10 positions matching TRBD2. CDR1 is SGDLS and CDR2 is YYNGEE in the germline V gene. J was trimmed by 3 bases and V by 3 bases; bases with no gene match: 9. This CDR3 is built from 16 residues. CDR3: CASSASSGRADYEQYF. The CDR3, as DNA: TGTGCCAGCAGCGCCTCGAGCGGGAGGGCCGACTACGAGCAGTACTTC. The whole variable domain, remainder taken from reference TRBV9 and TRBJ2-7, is DSGVTQTPKHLITATGQRVTLRCSPRSGDLSVYWYQQSLDQGLQFLIQYYNGEERAKGNILERFSAQQFPDLHSELNLSSLELGDSALYFCASSASSGRADYEQYFGPGTRLTVT.

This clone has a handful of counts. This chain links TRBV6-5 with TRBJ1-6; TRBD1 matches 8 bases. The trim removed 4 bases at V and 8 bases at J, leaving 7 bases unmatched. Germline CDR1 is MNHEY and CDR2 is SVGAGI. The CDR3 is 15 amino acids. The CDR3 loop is CASSFRTGWDSPLHF. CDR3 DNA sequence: TGTGCCAGCAGTTTCCGGACAGGGTGGGATTCACCCCTCCACTTT.

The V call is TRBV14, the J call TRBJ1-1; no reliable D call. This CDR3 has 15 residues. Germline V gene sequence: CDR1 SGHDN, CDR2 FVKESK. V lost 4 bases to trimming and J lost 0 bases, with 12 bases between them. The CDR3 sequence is CASSPAGKMNTEAFF. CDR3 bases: TGTGCCAGCAGCCCTGCCGGGAAAATGAACACTGAAGCTTTCTTT.